This entry lists 22 T cell receptor beta chains sequenced from one sample in a study of metastatic and nonmetastatic thyroid tumors. Patients underwent thyroid surgery, and none had received any treatment before it. TCRdb reanalyzed the PCR reads via MiXCR. Among tens of thousands of clones listed, 24% were seen once. Source material: tumor tissue. These receptors came from a female donor with papillary thyroid cancer or a benign thyroid nodule (not recorded which). Some clones in this sample may be carry-over from other donors' samples.

The chain is built from TRBV6-1 and TRBJ1-2; unclear D gene. Trimming pared 1 base from V and 0 bases from J, leaving 6 bases between. In germline, CDR1 is MNHNS, CDR2 SASEGT. The CDR3 length is 14 residues. CDR3 sequence: CASSEETTNYGYTF. CDR3 DNA: TGTGCCAGCAGTGAAGAGACAACTAACTATGGCTACACCTTC.

In its sample, this clone is medium-sized (0.01 to 0.1%). The chain carries TRBV20-1 and TRBJ1-6; no definite D call. The CDR3 covers 17 residues. Germline V gene lookup returns CDR1 DFQATT and CDR2 SNEGSKA (reference sequence). The V end lost 4 bases, the J end lost 0 bases, and 16 bases lay between the germline ends. The CDR3 DNA follows: TGCAGTGCTACCTCTAAACAGCTGAGCTCCTATAATTCACCCCTCCACTTT. Translating it yields CSATSKQLSSYNSPLHF.

This clone was seen repeatedly, ten times or more. The rearrangement links TRBV10-1 to TRBJ2-5; 13 bases map to TRBD2. V lost 3 bases, J lost 2 bases, and 3 bases stayed unmatched. CDR1 is WNHNN, CDR2 SYGVQD, per germline (reference sequence). The CDR3 contains 16 residues. CDR3 nucleotide sequence: TGCGCCAGCAGTGACCAGACTAGCGGGGGGCAAGAGACCCAGTACTTC. Translating it yields CASSDQTSGGQETQYF.

V gene TRBV6-1 combines with J gene TRBJ2-6; 7 nucleotides match TRBD1. The V gene's germline CDR1 is MNHNS and CDR2 SASEGT. V shed 6 bases, J shed 2 bases, and the junction held 10 bases outside the gene matches. This CDR3 is 17 amino acids long. CDR3 protein: CASSPRQGWAGANVLTF. For the CDR3, the DNA is TGTGCCAGCAGCCCCAGACAGGGTTGGGCTGGGGCCAACGTCCTGACTTTC.

V and J are TRBV6-2 or TRBV6-3 and TRBJ2-7; the D gene is possibly TRBD2 (6 bases). Deletions cut 0 bases from V and 3 bases from J, with 24 bases between. The CDR3 length is 19 residues. Germline loops: CDR1 MNHEY, CDR2 SVGEGT. The DNA for the CDR3 is TGTGCCAGCAGTTACTCGATCGTGGTTCCCGGGGGACGGAACTACGAGCAGTACTTC. The encoded protein is CASSYSIVVPGGRNYEQYF.

Only a few counts were recorded for this clone. This chain joins TRBV2 and TRBJ1-1; D is perhaps TRBD1 (5 bases). The CDR3 extends over 12 amino acids. Trimming stripped 6 bases from V and 4 bases from J, with 9 bases between. The germline gives CDR1 SNHLY, CDR2 FYNNEI. DNA for the CDR3: TGTGCCAGCAGCTGGGGCCTCACTGAAGCTTTCTTT. Its translation is CASSWGLTEAFF.

The CDR3 DNA sequence: TGCAGTGCGACCTCTGGGGCGGGAGGATCTAATGAGCAGTTCTTC. Protein sequence: CSATSGAGGSNEQFF. The V gene is TRBV20-1, the J gene TRBJ2-1, with TRBD2 identical over 8 bases. The V gene's germline CDR1 is DFQATT and CDR2 SNEGSKA (reference sequence). This CDR3 comprises 15 residues. The ends lost 6 bases at V and 7 bases at J; junction bases unmatched: 14.

By share, this clone counts as medium-sized. This rearrangement joins TRBV6-1 to TRBJ2-2; D is possibly TRBD1 (5 bases). The CDR3 is made up of 17 amino acids. Trimming cost V 3 bases and J 5 bases, with 19 bases left between them. Germline V gene sequence: CDR1 MNHNS, CDR2 SASEGT. The CDR3 nucleotides read TGTGCCAGCAGTGAGGGCAGGGTTAATTATAGGACCGGGGAGCTGTTTTTT. Amino acid sequence: CASSEGRVNYRTGELFF.

This clone showed up just a few times. The genes are TRBV28 and TRBJ2-7; D possibly corresponds to TRBD1 (5 bases). This CDR3 spans 16 amino acids. Germline loops: CDR1 MDHEN, CDR2 SYDVKM. V was clipped by 3 bases and J by 4 bases, with 19 bases between them. In nucleotides, the CDR3 is TGTGCCAGCAGTTTGCCCCCCCGGGCAGGGATGTACGAGCAGTACTTC. This codes for CASSLPPRAGMYEQYF.

This clone is a singleton in its sample. A read error is possible here, since a much larger clone lies one base away. The chain links TRBV20-1 to TRBJ2-5; D call uncertain. This CDR3 comprises 12 residues. Germline CDR1 reads DFQATT; CDR2 reads SNEGSKA (reference sequence). Trimming pared 7 bases from V and 2 bases from J, leaving 11 bases between. The CDR3 coding sequence is TGCAGTGTAATGCAGGCGCAAGAGACCCAGTACTTC. The encoded protein is CSVMQAQETQYF.

This clone was observed at least ten times. The chain couples TRBV20-1 to TRBJ2-4; TRBD2 matches at 10 bases. With V trimmed by 4 bases and J by 1 base, 7 bases remained unmatched. The CDR3 is 16 amino acids. Per germline, CDR1 DFQATT and CDR2 SNEGSKA (reference sequence). The CDR3 sequence: CSATPTSGYAKNIQYF. The CDR3 DNA follows: TGCAGTGCTACACCGACTAGCGGGTACGCCAAAAACATTCAGTACTTC.

This chain connects TRBV20-1 to TRBJ1-6, with D maybe TRBD1 (5 bases). The germline V and J ends were trimmed by 1 base and 6 bases, with 7 bases remaining between them. The CDR3 runs 13 residues. CDR1 is DFQATT, CDR2 SNEGSKA, per germline (reference sequence). The CDR3 loop is CSARVDSNSPLHF. As DNA, the CDR3 is TGCAGTGCTAGAGTTGACAGTAATTCACCCCTCCACTTT.

This clone was found many times. V usage is TRBV24-1 and J usage is TRBJ1-2; a weak D match, TRBD1 (5 bases). The CDR3 is made up of 12 amino acids. Germline V gene sequence: CDR1 KGHDR, CDR2 SFDVKD. Trimming stripped 4 bases from V and 7 bases from J, with 9 bases between. The CDR3: CATSDTRAGYTF. Written as DNA, the CDR3 is TGTGCCACCAGTGACACCAGGGCTGGCTACACCTTC.

This clone appeared a few times. The chain recombines TRBV27 with TRBJ1-4; D is undetermined. Germline V gives CDR1 MNHEY, CDR2 SMNVEV (reference sequence). The CDR3 has 15 residues. Between the trimmed V and J ends, which lost 1 base and 8 bases, there was a span of 14 bases. CDR3 bases: TGTGCCAGCAGTTTATATTATGGGGAAGGGGAAAAACTGTTTTTT. This sequence encodes CASSLYYGEGEKLFF.

This clone was observed a few times. CDR3 nucleotide sequence: TGTGCCACCAGCAGAGAGTGGGGGGGCACAGATACGCAGTATTTT. It yields the protein CATSREWGGTDTQYF. The gene calls are TRBV15 and TRBJ2-3, with a tentative D call TRBD2 (6 bases). Trimming removed 0 bases from V and 1 base from J, with 8 bases in between. The CDR3 has 15 residues. The germline V gene encodes CDR1 LNHNV and CDR2 YYDKDF (reference sequence).

The chain carries TRBV14 and TRBJ1-2, with D possibly matching TRBD1 (6 bases). V shed 4 bases and J shed 1 base, with 10 bases lying between them. There are 14 residues in the CDR3. Germline V gene lookup returns CDR1 SGHDN and CDR2 FVKESK. CDR3 DNA: TGTGCCAGCAGCCCGACAGGAATTAACTATGGCTACACCTTC. This sequence encodes CASSPTGINYGYTF.

This clone came up a few times. J is TRBJ1-6 and V is TRBV5-1; 11 bases are shared with TRBD1. With V trimmed by 0 bases and J by 7 bases, 3 bases remained unmatched. The germline V gene has CDR1 SGHRS and CDR2 YFSETQ. CDR3 size: 16 residues. The CDR3: CASSLGGQGENSPLHF. In DNA form, the CDR3 reads TGCGCCAGCAGCTTGGGGGGACAGGGGGAAAATTCACCCCTCCACTTT.

This clone showed up many times. The DNA for the CDR3 is TGTGCCAGCAGCTTAACGGGACACACCGGGGAGCTGTTTTTT. Translating it yields CASSLTGHTGELFF. The V and J genes are TRBV7-3 and TRBJ2-2; the D call may be TRBD1 or TRBD2 (5 bases each). The V and J ends lost 0 bases and 3 bases respectively, with 5 bases between them. CDR3 size: 14 residues. Per germline, CDR1 SGHTA and CDR2 FQGTGA.

This clone came up a few times. The CDR3, as DNA: TGTGCTAGTGGTTTGGTCCTCGGACAGGAGGACACCGGGGAGCTGTTTTTT. Its protein product is CASGLVLGQEDTGELFF. V gene TRBV12-5 combines with J gene TRBJ2-2; the match to TRBD1 covers 7 bases. The ends lost 0 bases at V and 3 bases at J; junction bases unmatched: 7. There are 17 residues in the CDR3. The germline V gene has CDR1 LGHNT and CDR2 FRNRAP. Based on the CDR3 plus reference TRBV12-5 and TRBJ2-2, the full variable domain is DARVTQTPRHKVTEMGQEVTMRCQPILGHNTVFWYRQTMMQGLELLAYFRNRAPLDDSGMPKDRFSAEMPDATLATLKIQPSEPRDSAVYFCASGLVLGQEDTGELFFGEGSRLTVL.

The chain is built from TRBV6-1 and TRBJ1-4; TRBD1 aligns across 12 bases. This CDR3 is built from 17 residues. The germline V gene has CDR1 MNHNS and CDR2 SASEGT. J gave up 0 bases and V 6 bases, and 5 bases lay outside the gene matches. The DNA of the CDR3 is TGTGCCAGCAGAGGGGGGACAGGGGGCCCAACTAATGAAAAACTGTTTTTT. Translating it yields CASRGGTGGPTNEKLFF.

This clone has at least ten counts. This sequence joins TRBV6-1 and TRBJ1-2; D perhaps matches TRBD1 (6 bases). This CDR3 is built from 12 residues. Germline V gene lookup returns CDR1 MNHNS and CDR2 SASEGT. The ends were cut back, 6 bases at V and 3 bases at J, with 8 bases in the middle. CDR3 region: CASRRQDYGYTF. Here the CDR3 DNA reads TGTGCCAGCAGACGACAGGACTATGGCTACACCTTC.

The chain recombines TRBV20-1 with TRBJ2-7; TRBD2 matches at 16 bases. The CDR3 has 16 residues. Germline-derived CDR1 and CDR2 are DFQATT and SNEGSKA (reference sequence). With V trimmed by 6 bases and J by 9 bases, 14 bases remained unmatched. The CDR3: CSAPNPGLAGGPSQYF. CDR3 nucleotides: TGCAGTGCCCCAAACCCGGGACTAGCGGGAGGGCCGTCGCAGTACTTC.